The text below deals with one T cell receptor (beta chain). Its target is not known. This sample is part of a study of OX40 agonist ivuxolimab in advanced cancers. Study-level background: Prior therapy, whether anti-PD-1, anti-PD-L1 or anti-CTLA-4, was allowed, and 30% to 40% had some.

Overall study results and limits: The authors did not determine the antigen specificity of the expanded peripheral T cells.

The CDR3 is 13 amino acids. Germline V gene data show CDR1 as SGHVS and CDR2 as FQNEAQ. Trimming cost V 5 bases and J 7 bases, with 12 bases left between them. Sequencing was performed with immunoSEQ multiplex PCR; in TCRdb, only in-frame clones are kept and a portion is missing. The top ten hold over 0.2% of the sample, which has about 89,000 clones, about 92% seen once. The specimen was CD4+ or CD8+ T cells sorted from blood, collected in a trial of the OX40 agonist ivuxolimab. The chain carries TRBV7-8 and TRBJ2-1; D may match TRBD1 or TRBD2 (6 bases each). This sequence was found in an adult with an advanced solid tumor such as melanoma, head and neck, liver or kidney cancer. For the CDR3, the DNA is TGTGCCAGCAGCCCCCGGGGGCGGAATGAGCAGTTCTTC. Translated: CASSPRGRNEQFF.